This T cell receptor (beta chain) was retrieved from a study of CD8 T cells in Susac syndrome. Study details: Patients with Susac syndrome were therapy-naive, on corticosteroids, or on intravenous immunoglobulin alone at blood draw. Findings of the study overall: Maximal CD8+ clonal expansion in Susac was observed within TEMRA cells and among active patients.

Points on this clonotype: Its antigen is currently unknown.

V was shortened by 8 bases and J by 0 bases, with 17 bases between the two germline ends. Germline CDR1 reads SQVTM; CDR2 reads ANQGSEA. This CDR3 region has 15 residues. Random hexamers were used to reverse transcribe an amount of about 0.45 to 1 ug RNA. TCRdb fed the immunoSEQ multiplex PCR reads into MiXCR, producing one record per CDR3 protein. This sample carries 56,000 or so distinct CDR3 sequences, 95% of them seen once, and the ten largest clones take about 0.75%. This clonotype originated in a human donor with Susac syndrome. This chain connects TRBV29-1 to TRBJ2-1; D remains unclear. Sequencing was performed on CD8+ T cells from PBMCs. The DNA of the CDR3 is TGCAGCTCTCAACCCAGCGAGATCTCCTACAATGAGCAGTTCTTC. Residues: CSSQPSEISYNEQFF.